This is a list of T cell receptor beta chains from one sample in a study of T cells in Graves' hyperthyroidism and ophthalmopathy. TCRdb passed the multiplex PCR reads through MiXCR, listing each CDR3 protein once. The sample comprises roughly 500,000 distinct CDR3 sequences, around a quarter of which are singletons, and roughly 10% rests with the top ten. The sample was blood. These receptor sequences come from a woman under 40 with Graves' ophthalmopathy. Both conserved end residues are part of each CDR3. The order of the fields is clone size, V gene, J gene, CDR3 length, D gene, CDR3 protein, CDR3 DNA. D genes are given only for firm matches. Clone size is not always given. Where it is, it says once, few, many or a class for expanded clones.

-	TRBV28	TRBJ2-6	17	TRBD1	CASSPGQAFSGANVLTF	TGTGCCAGCAGTCCGGGACAGGCGTTCTCTGGGGCCAACGTCCTGACTTTC
-	TRBV7-6	TRBJ2-7	12	TRBD2	CASSPQRGEQYF	TGTGCCAGCAGCCCTCAGCGGGGCGAGCAGTACTTC
many	TRBV11-3	TRBJ2-2	17	TRBD1	CASSPGQGAVHTGELFF	TGTGCCAGCAGCCCGGGACAGGGGGCGGTACATACCGGGGAGCTGTTTTTT
few	TRBV6-2/TRBV6-3	TRBJ1-1	16	-	CASSSIPGQRWTEAFF	TGTGCCAGCAGCTCAATACCGGGACAACGATGGACTGAAGCTTTCTTT
many	TRBV27	TRBJ2-7	16	TRBD2	CASSLRTSGVGYEQYF	TGTGCCAGCAGTTTACGGACTAGCGGGGTCGGGTACGAGCAGTACTTC
many	TRBV2	TRBJ1-2	15	TRBD1	CASSARGQGDDGYTF	TGTGCCAGCAGTGCCAGGGGACAGGGGGACGACGGCTACACCTTC
few	TRBV12-3/TRBV12-4	TRBJ1-4	17	-	CASSLGEGISANEKLFF	TGTGCCAGCAGTTTAGGGGAGGGAATTTCGGCTAATGAAAAACTGTTTTTT
-	TRBV10-3	TRBJ2-2	14	-	CAIRWDLNTGELFF	TGTGCCATAAGATGGGACCTAAACACCGGGGAGCTGTTTTTT
many	TRBV20-1	TRBJ2-7	13	-	CSVSREFGYEQYF	TGCAGTGTCAGCAGGGAATTTGGTTACGAGCAGTACTTC
-	TRBV5-1	TRBJ2-5	15	-	CASSLIPSAQETQYF	TGCGCCAGCAGCCTCATACCTAGCGCCCAAGAGACCCAGTACTTC
many	TRBV12-3/TRBV12-4	TRBJ1-3	16	TRBD1	CASSSLGQGARDSIYF	TGTGCCAGCAGTTCCCTGGGACAGGGGGCGCGGGATTCCATATATTTT
many	TRBV5-1	TRBJ2-7	14	-	CASSLAGTSWEQYF	TGCGCCAGCAGCTTGGCCGGGACAAGCTGGGAGCAGTACTTC
-	TRBV6-2/TRBV6-3	TRBJ1-1	16	TRBD1	CASRPGTGGMNTEAFF	TGTGCCAGCAGACCCGGGACAGGCGGGATGAACACTGAAGCTTTCTTT
many	TRBV7-2	TRBJ2-7	11	-	CASRLFYEQYF	TGTGCCAGCAGGCTTTTCTACGAGCAGTACTTC
once	TRBV6-5	TRBJ2-5	15	-	CASSSAVGPRETKYF	TGTGCCAGCAGTTCCGCCGTCGGGCCGAGGGAGACCAAGTACTTC
many	TRBV5-4	TRBJ1-1	13	-	CASSPLGGTEAFF	TGTGCCAGCAGCCCTCTGGGGGGAACTGAAGCTTTCTTT
many	TRBV5-1	TRBJ1-2	12	-	CASSLDRNGYTF	TGCGCCAGCAGCTTGGACAGAAATGGCTACACCTTC
many	TRBV12-3/TRBV12-4	TRBJ1-2	15	TRBD1	CASSLGTGGHYGCTF	TGTGCCAGCAGTTTAGGGACAGGGGGCCACTATGGCTGCACCTTC
-	TRBV6-5	TRBJ2-7	15	-	CASSYSMGGSLEQYF	TGTGCCAGCAGTTACTCGATGGGCGGCAGTTTGGAGCAGTACTTC
-	TRBV7-4	TRBJ2-7	15	-	CASTPRARQRVEQYF	TGTGCCAGCACCCCAAGGGCGAGACAACGAGTCGAGCAGTACTTC
-	TRBV12-3/TRBV12-4	TRBJ1-2	12	-	CASRIGSNGYTF	TGTGCCAGCAGGATAGGATCTAATGGCTACACCTTC
many	TRBV10-2	TRBJ1-1	11	-	CASRGWAEAFF	TGCGCCAGCAGGGGTTGGGCTGAAGCTTTCTTT
many	TRBV6-2/TRBV6-3	TRBJ2-7	13	-	CASSYYPGYEQYF	TGTGCCAGCAGTTACTACCCAGGCTACGAGCAGTACTTC
many	TRBV6-1	TRBJ2-2	16	-	CASRRTYGPNTGELFF	TGTGCCAGCAGGAGGACGTATGGCCCGAATACCGGGGAGCTGTTTTTT
many	TRBV29-1	TRBJ1-2	17	TRBD1	CSVDVRQGKLGNYGYTF	TGCAGCGTTGACGTTCGACAGGGAAAACTGGGTAACTATGGCTACACCTTC
many	TRBV7-9	TRBJ2-5	13	TRBD2	CASSRGLDGTQYF	TGTGCCAGCAGCCGTGGACTAGACGGGACCCAGTACTTC
-	TRBV19	TRBJ2-5	13	TRBD1	CASRPTGEETQYF	TGTGCCAGTAGACCAACAGGGGAGGAGACCCAGTACTTC
many	TRBV11-3	TRBJ1-4	11	-	CARSLKPKLFF	TGTGCCCGCAGCCTAAAGCCAAAACTGTTTTTT
many	TRBV30	TRBJ1-2	16	-	CAWKVWEDLHNYGYTF	TGTGCCTGGAAGGTGTGGGAGGATCTTCATAACTATGGCTACACCTTC
few	TRBV11-1	TRBJ2-5	13	-	CASSFGQRETQYF	TGTGCCAGCAGCTTCGGACAGAGAGAGACCCAGTACTTC
many	TRBV18	TRBJ1-1	13	-	CASSPFENTEAFF	TGTGCCAGCTCACCCTTCGAGAACACTGAAGCTTTCTTT
few	TRBV15	TRBJ1-1	12	-	CATVSANTEAFF	TGTGCCACAGTCTCAGCTAACACTGAAGCTTTCTTT
-	TRBV12-3/TRBV12-4	TRBJ2-5	17	TRBD2	CTSSLRLAGGEQETQYF	TGTACCAGCAGTTTACGGCTAGCGGGAGGGGAACAAGAGACCCAGTACTTC
-	TRBV29-1	TRBJ1-1	13	-	CSVVSQGRTEACF	TGCAGCGTTGTGTCCCAGGGGCGCACTGAAGCTTGCTTT
many	TRBV12-3/TRBV12-4	TRBJ1-2	12	-	CASSPRAYGYTF	TGTGCCAGCAGTCCTAGGGCGTATGGCTACACCTTC
many	TRBV2	TRBJ1-2	13	TRBD1	CAGQGGPWYGYTF	TGTGCAGGACAGGGGGGGCCTTGGTATGGCTACACCTTC
many	TRBV28	TRBJ1-2	18	TRBD1	CASSFYHLQTGSNYGYTF	TGTGCCAGCAGTTTCTACCACCTTCAGACAGGGAGTAACTATGGCTACACCTTC
many	TRBV7-9	TRBJ2-5	13	-	CASSPEGRETQYF	TGTGCCAGCAGTCCCGAGGGGAGAGAGACCCAGTACTTC
-	TRBV12-3/TRBV12-4	TRBJ1-1	13	-	CASRAQGRAEAFF	TGTGCCAGCAGAGCTCAGGGGAGGGCTGAAGCTTTCTTT
-	TRBV27	TRBJ2-4	17	TRBD2	CASSPTRTSGQENIKYF	TGTGCCAGCAGTCCAACACGGACTAGCGGGCAGGAAAACATTAAGTACTTC
-	TRBV12-3/TRBV12-4	TRBJ2-2	13	TRBD1	CASTRGLSGELFF	TGTGCCAGCACAAGGGGGCTGAGCGGGGAGCTGTTTTTT
many	TRBV28	TRBJ1-5	17	TRBD1	CASSSTGQGARNQPQHF	TGTGCCAGCAGTTCGACCGGGCAGGGGGCAAGGAATCAGCCCCAGCATTTT
many	TRBV7-2	TRBJ2-7	15	-	CASSSHRDQTYEQYF	TGTGCCAGCAGCTCTCACCGGGACCAAACCTACGAGCAGTACTTC
many	TRBV12-3/TRBV12-4	TRBJ2-2	16	TRBD1	CASRGDRAKNTGELFF	TGTGCCAGCAGGGGAGACAGGGCCAAAAACACCGGGGAGCTGTTTTTT
-	TRBV19	TRBJ1-3	17	-	CASSPTRAMARGNTIYF	TGTGCCAGTAGTCCAACGCGGGCCATGGCGCGTGGAAACACCATATATTTT
-	TRBV28	TRBJ1-1	16	-	CASSFRPGIGDTEAFF	TGTGCCAGCAGCTTCCGGCCGGGGATCGGTGACACTGAAGCTTTCTTT
-	TRBV3-1	TRBJ1-2	11	-	CASSHGWGYTF	TGTGCCAGCAGCCACGGGTGGGGCTACACCTTC
many	TRBV6-5	TRBJ1-2	14	-	CASSYSTQVEGYTF	TGTGCCAGCAGTTACTCGACACAGGTGGAAGGCTACACCTTC